Following are 21 T cell receptor beta chains from one sample sequenced in a study of T cells in Graves' hyperthyroidism and ophthalmopathy (dated by TCRdb to between 2018 and 2020). Libraries were constructed by multiplex PCR. TCRdb names Illumina HiSeq 2000 as the instrument used. Amplification of TCR beta CDR3 regions was carried out from RNA transcripts. For the first round of RT-PCR on the TCR CDR3, the HTBI primer set was used together with the Qiagen OneStep RT-PCR kit. The raw public reads went through TCRdb reprocessing: fastp at Q25, MiXCR clone calling, in-frame beta chains kept. Entries are consolidated by CDR3 protein sequence, retaining the most common genes and DNA. The sample has fewer than 900,000 distinct CDR3 sequences on record, over 15% of them singletons. The top ten hold 16% of the sample. Source material: blood. All receptors come from a woman aged 45-65 years with Graves' hyperthyroidism that later progressed to Graves' ophthalmopathy.

The chain employs TRBV6-1 and TRBJ2-2; D call uncertain. V was cut by 8 bases and J by 2 bases, with 9 bases left in between. This CDR3 is 13 amino acids long. In germline, CDR1 is MNHNS, CDR2 SASEGT. The DNA of the CDR3 is TGTGCCAGCGGGTCGGTCAACACCGGGGAGCTGTTTTTT. This sequence encodes CASGSVNTGELFF.

The chain uses TRBV10-2 and TRBJ2-7; no firm D call. The length of the CDR3 is 13 residues. Trimming shortened V by 3 bases and J by 7 bases, and 13 bases separated the two germline ends. Germline V gene sequence: CDR1 WSHSY, CDR2 SAAADI. CDR3 DNA: TGCGCCAGCAGTGACACCAGCCCTCGGGAGCAGTACTTC. Protein: CASSDTSPREQYF.

In this sample, this clonotype turned up many times. V gene TRBV7-9 combines with J gene TRBJ1-1, with D hard to call. CDR1 and CDR2 from the germline V gene are SEHNR and FQNEAQ (reference sequence). The CDR3 sequence is 17 residues long. Trimming took off 2 bases at V and 2 bases at J, with 18 bases between the two ends. The CDR3 sequence: CASSLTPQTLGNTEAFF. For the CDR3, the DNA is TGTGCCAGCAGCTTAACCCCGCAGACCCTCGGAAACACTGAAGCTTTCTTT.

CDR3 DNA: TGTGCCAGCAGTGAAGCGCTTCGAAAACACACTGAAGCTTTCTTT. Translation: CASSEALRKHTEAFF. The chain combines TRBV2 with TRBJ1-1; D ambiguous. The V gene lost 0 bases and the J gene lost 3 bases, with 11 bases spanning the gap. The CDR3 loop spans 15 amino acids. Germline CDR1 and CDR2: SNHLY and FYNNEI.

The V gene is TRBV29-1, the J gene TRBJ1-2, with TRBD1 identical over 8 bases. In germline, CDR1 is SQVTM, CDR2 ANQGSEA. The CDR3 sequence is 13 residues long. The trim removed 5 bases at V and 2 bases at J, leaving 4 bases unmatched. The DNA for the CDR3 is TGCAGCGTTAACAGGGGGTTGAACTATGGCTACACCTTC. Translated: CSVNRGLNYGYTF.

This CDR3 is CASSFSGSHGYTF. Here the CDR3 DNA reads TGTGCCAGCAGCTTCTCGGGGAGCCATGGCTACACCTTC. The chain has TRBV11-2 and TRBJ1-2; D not certain. CDR1 and CDR2 from the germline V gene are SGHAT and FQNNGV. The CDR3 contains 13 residues. V lost 3 bases to trimming and J lost 6 bases, with 11 bases between them.

This clonotype was recorded at least ten times. The chain couples TRBV12-3 or TRBV12-4 to TRBJ2-3; maybe TRBD2 (5 bases). V lost 0 bases, J lost 0 bases, and 7 bases lay in between. The CDR3 covers 15 residues. CDR3 nucleotide sequence: TGTGCCAGCAGTTTAGCCGACTATAGCACAGATACGCAGTATTTT. The encoded protein is CASSLADYSTDTQYF.

Turning to this clonotype: A much larger clone is a single base away; this may be a read error. The chain combines TRBV3-1 with TRBJ2-5; TRBD2 agrees at 8 bases. From germline, CDR1 is LGHDT and CDR2 YNNKEL (reference sequence). The CDR3 runs to 17 residues. The CDR3 is CAGSQETGLVSWETQYF. CDR3 sequence (DNA): TGTGCCGGCAGCCAAGAAACGGGACTAGTTTCCTGGGAGACCCAGTACTTC.

This clonotype was recorded at least ten times. J is TRBJ1-1 and V is TRBV5-1; TRBD1 aligns across 10 bases. CDR1 is SGHRS and CDR2 is YFSETQ in the germline V gene. Losses at the gene ends were 7 bases for V and 1 base for J; bases not matched to a gene: 4. There are 14 residues in the CDR3. The CDR3 loop is CASRQGAQNTEAFF. Here the CDR3 DNA reads TGCGCCAGCCGACAGGGGGCTCAGAACACTGAAGCTTTCTTT.

The gene calls are TRBV10-3 and TRBJ2-5, with a possible D match to TRBD1 (5 bases). The CDR3 has 13 residues. The V and J ends lost 3 bases and 2 bases respectively, with 7 bases between them. From germline, CDR1 is ENHRY and CDR2 SYGVKD. CDR3 sequence: CAISDGAQETQYF. CDR3 DNA: TGTGCCATCAGTGATGGGGCACAAGAGACCCAGTACTTC.

This clonotype showed up many times. This clone may be a read error of a much larger clone one base away. V gene TRBV11-3 combines with J gene TRBJ2-3; D may correspond to TRBD1 or TRBD2 (5 bases each). From germline, CDR1 is SGHNT and CDR2 YENEEA. The CDR3 has 14 residues. The ends were cut back, 1 base at V and 2 bases at J, with 7 bases in the middle. The CDR3 protein is CASSLVGVTDTQYF. For the CDR3, the DNA is TGTGCCAGCAGCTTAGTGGGGGTCACAGATACGCAGTATTTT.

This clonotype was recorded at least ten times. Relative to the germline gene, one junction end is altered; a read error may explain this. The rearrangement links TRBV12-3 or TRBV12-4 to TRBJ2-7; 9 bases fit TRBD1. The CDR3 totals 14 residues. The CDR3 loop is CASSPGQGTYEQYF. The CDR3 DNA reads TGCGCCAGCAGCCCGGGACAGGGTACCTACGAGCAGTACTTC.

This chain joins TRBV29-1 and TRBJ2-1; D is possibly TRBD1 (5 bases). In germline, CDR1 is SQVTM, CDR2 ANQGSEA. V lost 2 bases and J lost 5, with 7 bases in between. This CDR3 contains 12 residues. CDR3 sequence reads: CSVEKDNNEQFF. The CDR3 DNA is TGCAGCGTTGAAAAGGACAACAATGAGCAGTTCTTC.

This chain joins TRBV19 and TRBJ2-7; no reliable D call. The germline V gene has CDR1 LNHDA and CDR2 SQIVND (reference sequence). The CDR3 consists of 13 residues. V gave up 3 bases and J gave up 3 bases, with 9 bases separating them. CDR3: CASSMSAGYEQYF. Here the CDR3 DNA reads TGTGCCAGTAGTATGTCGGCAGGCTACGAGCAGTACTTC. Variable domain in full (rest from reference TRBV19 and TRBJ2-7): DGGITQSPKYLFRKEGQNVTLSCEQNLNHDAMYWYRQDPGQGLRLIYYSQIVNDFQKGDIAEGYSVSREKKESFPLTVTSAQKNPTAFYLCASSMSAGYEQYFGPGTRLTVT.

The table lists this clonotype with a few counts. V usage is TRBV6-1 and J usage is TRBJ2-2, with 7 nucleotides matching TRBD1. Unmatched junction bases numbered 7, after V lost 7 bases and J lost 5 bases. The CDR3 covers 14 residues. In germline, CDR1 is MNHNS, CDR2 SASEGT. CDR3 sequence: CASMDRRVTGELFF. The DNA for the CDR3 is TGTGCCAGCATGGACAGGCGGGTTACCGGGGAGCTGTTTTTT.

This clonotype was seen at least ten times. The CDR3 protein is CASRTGQGYYEQYF. CDR3 coding DNA: TGTGCCAGCAGGACGGGACAGGGGTACTACGAGCAGTACTTC. V gene TRBV11-2 combines with J gene TRBJ2-7, with 10 bases lining up with TRBD1. The CDR3 covers 14 residues. The J segment lost 3 bases and the V segment lost 6 bases, leaving 5 bases of the junction unmatched. Germline V gene data show CDR1 as SGHAT and CDR2 as FQNNGV.

The sample holds many counts of this clonotype. The genes are TRBV18 and TRBJ2-3; 8 positions agree with TRBD1. J gave up 0 bases and V 2 bases, and 4 bases lay outside the gene matches. CDR3 length: 16 residues. The germline gives CDR1 KGHSH, CDR2 LQKENI. The CDR3 nucleotides are TGTGCCAGCTCACCAACTCGGACAGGGAGCACAGATACGCAGTATTTT. Its protein product is CASSPTRTGSTDTQYF.

This clonotype was detected many times. The V call is TRBV18, the J call TRBJ2-5; D remains ambiguous. CDR1 KGHSH and CDR2 LQKENI come from the germline V gene. This CDR3 is 13 amino acids long. The V end lost 2 bases, the J end lost 4 bases, and 8 bases lay between the germline ends. CDR3 protein: CASSPVLTETQYF. The CDR3 nucleotides read TGTGCCAGCTCACCAGTCCTGACAGAGACCCAGTACTTC.

This sequence joins TRBV5-1 and TRBJ1-1; D ambiguous. Trimming removed 0 bases from V and 0 bases from J, with 9 bases in between. The CDR3 totals 15 residues. Germline CDR1 and CDR2: SGHRS and YFSETQ. CDR3 sequence (DNA): TGCGCCAGCAGCTTGGTCGGAAATTTGAACACTGAAGCTTTCTTT. Translated: CASSLVGNLNTEAFF.

This clonotype was seen a few times. The J gene is TRBJ2-1, the V gene TRBV6-1; 12 bases are shared with TRBD1. Germline CDR1 is MNHNS and CDR2 is SASEGT. The CDR3 is 20 amino acids. Germline trimming cut 5 bases from V and 0 bases from J; bases unmatched to any gene: 14. This CDR3 is CASSSSPGTGGISSYNEQFF. The CDR3 coding sequence is TGTGCCAGCAGTTCCTCCCCCGGGACAGGGGGCATTAGCTCCTACAATGAGCAGTTCTTC.

The chain is built from TRBV7-9 and TRBJ2-6; the D is unclear. Germline CDR1 and CDR2: SEHNR and FQNEAQ (reference sequence). Trimming left V 5 bases short and J 4 bases short, with 12 bases between. This CDR3 has 15 amino acids. CDR3 coding DNA: TGTGCCAGCAGCCCCCCCACAGCCGGGGCCAACGTCCTGACTTTC. Protein: CASSPPTAGANVLTF. Using reference TRBV7-9 and TRBJ2-6 for the parts outside the CDR3, the full variable domain is DTGVSQNPRHKITKRGQNVTFRCDPISEHNRLYWYRQTLGQGPEFLTYFQNEAQLEKSRLLSDRFSAERPKGSFSTLEIQRTEQGDSAMYLCASSPPTAGANVLTFGAGSRLTVL.